Listed below are T cell receptor beta chains from one sample, sequenced in a study of spatial heterogeneity in lung cancer. TCRdb reprocessed the 5' RACE reads via MiXCR and lists one record per CDR3 protein. The table shows about 94,000 distinct CDR3 sequences, with 15% to 20% occurring only once. The sequencing used PBMCs, collected at follow-up. The receptors derive from a male donor with early-stage non-small cell lung cancer. The CDR3 runs from the conserved cysteine through the conserved F or W. Where a row states a size, it is once, few, many or the class of an expanded clone; other rows omit it.

>TRBJ2-6|TRBV4-1|many
CASSQASGFGANVLTF
>TRBJ1-1|TRBV27|-
CASSLKDRYTEAFF
>TRBJ1-2|TRBV7-9|few
CASSLGSGARGYTF
>TRBJ2-3|TRBV19|-
CASREWRDTDTQYF
>TRBJ2-7|TRBV5-1|few
CASSTDTYEQYF
>TRBJ1-1|TRBV7-9|few
CASSLVQGSTEAFF
>TRBJ2-3|TRBV5-1|once
CASSLVATDTQYF
>TRBJ2-1|TRBV9|few
CASSASGTGFFLGNEQFF
>TRBJ2-3|TRBV24-1|many
CATSASSGGRTDTQYF
>TRBJ1-5|TRBV6-2/TRBV6-3|-
CASSYRQGNNQPQHF
>TRBJ2-7|TRBV27|few
CASSSGTAQTYEQYF
>TRBJ1-3|TRBV30|-
CAWSVRGGSGNTIYF
>TRBJ2-7|TRBV7-9|-
CASSPGTSTYEQYF
>TRBJ1-5|TRBV29-1|-
CSVAEGDQPQHF
>TRBJ1-1|TRBV4-3|few
CASSRQGDTEAFF
>TRBJ2-3|TRBV20-1|-
CSARSLITDTQYF
>TRBJ1-1|TRBV18|-
CASSPNQIGENTEAFF
>TRBJ2-1|TRBV11-2|many
CASRELAGERHNEQFF
>TRBJ2-7|TRBV20-1|few
CSARASTGFYEQYF
>TRBJ2-3|TRBV12-3/TRBV12-4|-
CASEFGGRDTQYF
>TRBJ2-5|TRBV2|-
CASSDTSGSWGETQYF
>TRBJ1-1|TRBV7-9|-
CASTRSDTEAFF
>TRBJ1-1|TRBV12-3/TRBV12-4|-
CASSSRTGGGAEAFF
>TRBJ2-7|TRBV12-3/TRBV12-4|-
CASSFGRAYEQYF
>TRBJ1-2|TRBV7-2|-
CASSLRGPSYGYTF
>TRBJ1-1|TRBV5-4|few
CASSLGAGVNTEAFF
>TRBJ1-1|TRBV20-1|-
CSASDATRPNTEAFF
>TRBJ1-1|TRBV27|once
CASTPRHRDTEAFF
>TRBJ2-5|TRBV4-1|-
CASSQVPGTAETQYF
>TRBJ1-2|TRBV14|-
CASSQGAAYGYTF
>TRBJ1-4|TRBV6-5|-
CASSRRNGQNEKLFF
>TRBJ2-2|TRBV3-1|-
CASSQTGGYTGELFF